The rows below give T cell receptor beta chains drawn from one sample of a study of cytomegalovirus exposure and HLA in healthy donors. Sequencing used immunoSEQ multiplex PCR; TCRdb keeps in-frame clones, though not all of them. The repertoire consists of some 150,000 clones, with more than 60% occurring once and the leading ten covering around 1.5%. The sample taken for sequencing was PBMCs. The source is a female donor in good health and CMV-seronegative. Each CDR3 is given with its conserved first and last residue. Each record gives: J gene, V gene, clone size, D gene, CDR3 protein, CDR3 DNA. The D gene is left open where the match is weak. Not every row has a clone size; where given, it reads once, few, many or a size class.

J gene: TRBJ2-5; V gene: TRBV6-1; clone size: once; D gene: .; CDR3 protein: CASRGLPRETQYF; CDR3 DNA: TGTGCCAGCAGGGGACTCCCCCGGGAGACCCAGTACTTC
J gene: TRBJ1-3; V gene: TRBV21-1; clone size: .; D gene: .; CDR3 protein: CASSNLTPELAHFSGNTIYF; CDR3 DNA: TGTGCCAGCAGCAACTTAACCCCGGAGCTTGCCCACTTCTCTGGAAACACCATATATTTT
J gene: TRBJ1-2; V gene: TRBV6-1; clone size: .; D gene: .; CDR3 protein: CASSEWRVRDYGYTF; CDR3 DNA: TGTGCCAGCAGTGAGTGGAGAGTCAGGGACTATGGCTACACCTTC
J gene: TRBJ2-3; V gene: TRBV5-8; clone size: .; D gene: TRBD2; CDR3 protein: CASSRGLAAIPPSTDTQYF; CDR3 DNA: TGTGCCAGCAGCCGGGGACTAGCGGCGATTCCTCCTAGCACAGATACGCAGTATTTT
J gene: TRBJ2-1; V gene: TRBV7-9; clone size: .; D gene: TRBD2; CDR3 protein: CASSILAGGQDEQFF; CDR3 DNA: TGTGCCAGCAGCATTTTAGCGGGGGGGCAGGATGAGCAGTTCTTC
J gene: TRBJ1-4; V gene: TRBV28; clone size: .; D gene: .; CDR3 protein: CASSPPDGLPEKLFF; CDR3 DNA: TGTGCCAGCAGCCCACCTGACGGACTACCTGAAAAACTGTTTTTT
J gene: TRBJ1-2; V gene: TRBV5-1; clone size: .; D gene: .; CDR3 protein: CASSPGVSVGPYGYTF; CDR3 DNA: TGCGCCAGCAGTCCAGGGGTATCGGTCGGCCCCTATGGCTACACCTTC
J gene: TRBJ2-7; V gene: TRBV27; clone size: .; D gene: .; CDR3 protein: CATQLDTSARYEQYF; CDR3 DNA: TGTGCCACCCAACTCGACACTTCTGCCAGATACGAGCAGTACTTC
J gene: TRBJ2-3; V gene: TRBV2; clone size: once; D gene: TRBD1; CDR3 protein: CASSFTGTEADTQYF; CDR3 DNA: TGTGCCAGCAGTTTTACAGGGACAGAGGCAGATACGCAGTATTTT
J gene: TRBJ1-2; V gene: TRBV6-1; clone size: .; D gene: TRBD1; CDR3 protein: CASSDDRDNPLKRAYGYTF; CDR3 DNA: TGTGCCAGCAGTGACGACAGGGACAACCCATTGAAAAGAGCGTATGGCTACACCTTC
J gene: TRBJ1-4; V gene: TRBV28; clone size: .; D gene: .; CDR3 protein: CASRSHGATNEKLFF; CDR3 DNA: TGTGCCAGCAGATCTCACGGAGCAACTAATGAAAAACTGTTTTTT
J gene: TRBJ1-3; V gene: TRBV19; clone size: .; D gene: TRBD1; CDR3 protein: CASRQGQGGNTIYF; CDR3 DNA: TGTGCCAGTAGACAGGGGCAAGGAGGAAACACCATATATTTT
J gene: TRBJ2-1; V gene: TRBV10-3; clone size: once; D gene: TRBD1; CDR3 protein: CAIMGQGEFNEQFF; CDR3 DNA: TGTGCCATCATGGGACAGGGTGAGTTCAATGAGCAGTTCTTC
J gene: TRBJ2-1; V gene: TRBV11-3; clone size: .; D gene: .; CDR3 protein: CASSRRGGANNEQFF; CDR3 DNA: TGTGCCAGCAGCCGTCGAGGGGGGGCAAACAATGAGCAGTTCTTC
J gene: TRBJ1-2; V gene: TRBV14; clone size: .; D gene: .; CDR3 protein: CASSQMESTGFYTF; CDR3 DNA: TGTGCCAGCAGCCAGATGGAATCTACAGGCTTCTACACCTTC
J gene: TRBJ1-3; V gene: TRBV5-8; clone size: .; D gene: TRBD1; CDR3 protein: CASSSQGFGDTIYF; CDR3 DNA: TGTGCCAGCAGCTCACAGGGGTTCGGGGACACCATATATTTT
J gene: TRBJ1-2; V gene: TRBV30; clone size: .; D gene: .; CDR3 protein: CAWSSNTKIYGYTF; CDR3 DNA: TGTGCCTGGAGTTCGAACACAAAAATCTATGGCTACACCTTC
J gene: TRBJ1-1; V gene: TRBV5-1; clone size: .; D gene: TRBD1; CDR3 protein: CASSWTGAGGNTEAFF; CDR3 DNA: TGCGCCAGCAGCTGGACAGGGGCGGGCGGGAACACTGAAGCTTTCTTT
J gene: TRBJ1-5; V gene: TRBV6-1; clone size: .; D gene: .; CDR3 protein: CASSEAGNGNQPQHF; CDR3 DNA: TGTGCCAGCAGTGAAGCCGGTAACGGCAATCAGCCCCAGCATTTT
J gene: TRBJ2-1; V gene: TRBV13; clone size: .; D gene: .; CDR3 protein: CASSPGFSYNEQFF; CDR3 DNA: TGTGCCAGCAGTCCCGGGTTCTCCTACAATGAGCAGTTCTTC
J gene: TRBJ2-1; V gene: TRBV14; clone size: .; D gene: TRBD2; CDR3 protein: CASSQDSGLAPEQFF; CDR3 DNA: TGTGCCAGCAGCCAAGATAGCGGACTAGCGCCCGAGCAGTTCTTC
J gene: TRBJ2-2; V gene: TRBV29-1; clone size: .; D gene: TRBD1; CDR3 protein: CSVLQGATNTGELFF; CDR3 DNA: TGCAGCGTTCTACAGGGGGCTACGAACACCGGGGAGCTGTTTTTT
J gene: TRBJ2-7; V gene: TRBV5-4; clone size: once; D gene: .; CDR3 protein: CASSIGRGPLYEQYF; CDR3 DNA: TGTGCCAGCAGCATCGGCAGGGGCCCCCTCTACGAGCAGTACTTC
J gene: TRBJ2-7; V gene: TRBV5-8; clone size: few; D gene: TRBD1; CDR3 protein: CASSLAWARGYEQYF; CDR3 DNA: TGTGCCAGCAGCTTGGCGTGGGCCAGGGGGTACGAGCAGTACTTC
J gene: TRBJ2-1; V gene: TRBV12-1; clone size: .; D gene: .; CDR3 protein: CASSFVGASGGNEQFF; CDR3 DNA: TGTGCCAGCAGCTTTGTCGGGGCTAGCGGGGGTAATGAGCAGTTCTTC
J gene: TRBJ1-1; V gene: TRBV4-1; clone size: few; D gene: TRBD1; CDR3 protein: CASSQAQTGTGGTEAFF; CDR3 DNA: TGCGCCAGCAGCCAAGCCCAAACCGGGACAGGGGGAACTGAAGCTTTCTTT
J gene: TRBJ2-7; V gene: TRBV11-3; clone size: .; D gene: TRBD2; CDR3 protein: CASSFGTSGRTQSYEQYF; CDR3 DNA: TGTGCCAGCAGCTTCGGGACTAGCGGGAGGACCCAGTCCTACGAGCAGTACTTC
J gene: TRBJ1-2; V gene: TRBV12-5; clone size: .; D gene: .; CDR3 protein: CASGRLESVYGYTF; CDR3 DNA: TGTGCTAGTGGTCGCCTCGAGTCGGTCTATGGCTACACCTTC
J gene: TRBJ2-5; V gene: TRBV21-1; clone size: once; D gene: .; CDR3 protein: CASSPGAGGGRTQYF; CDR3 DNA: TGTGCCAGCAGCCCCGGGGCAGGGGGCGGTAGGACCCAGTACTTC
J gene: TRBJ1-1; V gene: TRBV7-2; clone size: .; D gene: TRBD1; CDR3 protein: CASSHSRDRGLNTEAFF; CDR3 DNA: TGTGCCAGCAGCCATTCCCGGGACAGGGGGCTGAACACTGAAGCTTTCTTT
J gene: TRBJ2-1; V gene: TRBV10-1; clone size: once; D gene: TRBD2; CDR3 protein: CASSEGAGDNEQFF; CDR3 DNA: TGCGCCAGCAGTGAAGGAGCGGGAGACAATGAGCAGTTCTTC
J gene: TRBJ1-5; V gene: TRBV2; clone size: .; D gene: .; CDR3 protein: CASSGGPEGLWNQPQHF; CDR3 DNA: TGTGCCAGCAGTGGGGGGCCCGAGGGGCTATGGAATCAGCCCCAGCATTTT
J gene: TRBJ2-1; V gene: TRBV6-5; clone size: .; D gene: TRBD2; CDR3 protein: CASSYTSGSYNEQFF; CDR3 DNA: TGTGCCAGCAGTTACACTAGCGGCTCCTACAATGAGCAGTTCTTC
J gene: TRBJ1-3; V gene: TRBV9; clone size: .; D gene: .; CDR3 protein: CASSAGGGAGNTIYF; CDR3 DNA: TGTGCCAGCAGCGCGGGTGGGGGGGCTGGAAACACCATATATTTT
J gene: TRBJ1-4; V gene: TRBV7-2; clone size: many; D gene: .; CDR3 protein: CASSLRGVANEKLFF; CDR3 DNA: TGTGCCAGCAGCTTACGCGGGGTTGCTAATGAAAAACTGTTTTTT
J gene: TRBJ2-5; V gene: TRBV7-2; clone size: .; D gene: .; CDR3 protein: CASSTSQQETQYF; CDR3 DNA: TGTGCCAGCAGCACGAGCCAACAAGAGACCCAGTACTTC
J gene: TRBJ2-1; V gene: TRBV19; clone size: .; D gene: TRBD2; CDR3 protein: CATNWAGGRYNEQFF; CDR3 DNA: TGTGCCACTAACTGGGCGGGAGGGAGGTACAATGAGCAGTTCTTC
J gene: TRBJ2-1; V gene: TRBV6-5; clone size: .; D gene: TRBD1; CDR3 protein: CASSSIQGFKLNEQFF; CDR3 DNA: TGTGCCAGCAGTTCGATACAGGGGTTTAAGCTCAATGAGCAGTTCTTC
J gene: TRBJ1-1; V gene: TRBV19; clone size: .; D gene: .; CDR3 protein: CASSSDRMNTEAFF; CDR3 DNA: TGTGCCAGTAGTTCGGACAGAATGAACACTGAAGCTTTCTTT
J gene: TRBJ1-4; V gene: TRBV19; clone size: .; D gene: TRBD1; CDR3 protein: CASSIEGRGPGKLFF; CDR3 DNA: TGTGCCAGTAGTATAGAAGGCAGGGGGCCTGGAAAACTGTTTTTT